These 7 T cell receptor beta chains share one sample of origin, sequenced in a study of blood T cell repertoires in COVID-19. The method was immunoSEQ multiplex PCR; TCRdb's version includes in-frame clones alone and lacks a portion of them. The sample lists some 150,000 clones; about nine tenths were seen once. Sequencing input: peripheral blood. These receptor sequences come from a woman aged 55 to 70 who had recovered from COVID-19.

The chain couples TRBV18 to TRBJ2-2, with 7 bases lining up with TRBD1. This CDR3 comprises 15 residues. CDR1 is KGHSH and CDR2 is LQKENI in the germline V gene. Trimming cost V 4 bases and J 4 bases; bases outside gene matches: 6. The CDR3 DNA sequence: TGTGCCAGCTCACTCATACAGGGGAGCACCGGGGAGCTGTTTTTT. Amino acids: CASSLIQGSTGELFF.

This clone was observed a handful of times. The chain couples TRBV5-1 to TRBJ1-1; maybe TRBD1 (5 bases). The germline CDR1 and CDR2 sequences are SGHRS and YFSETQ. The CDR3 loop spans 14 amino acids. The ends were cut back, 3 bases at V and 3 bases at J, with 12 bases in the middle. DNA for the CDR3: TGCGCCAGCAGCTCGTACGGGGGACACACTGAAGCTTTCTTT. Encoded protein: CASSSYGGHTEAFF.

The chain carries TRBV5-1 and TRBJ1-1; D may be TRBD1 (6 bases). Germline values: CDR1 SGHRS, CDR2 YFSETQ. V shed 2 bases and J shed 5 bases, with 13 bases lying between them. This CDR3 spans 14 amino acids. DNA of the CDR3: TGCGCCAGCAGCTTCCAGGGGAGAGGGACTGAAGCTTTCTTT. This gives the protein CASSFQGRGTEAFF.

The V gene is TRBV28, the J gene TRBJ1-2; 9 bases agree with TRBD1. This CDR3 has 14 residues. V lost 5 bases to trimming and J lost 12 bases; unmatched junction nucleotides: 13. Germline CDR1 and CDR2: MDHEN and SYDVKM. The CDR3 reads CASSIVPGTGNNTF. In DNA form, the CDR3 reads TGTGCCAGCAGTATCGTACCCGGGACAGGGAATAACACCTTC.

This chain connects TRBV6-5 to TRBJ1-4; TRBD1 matches 11 bases. The V segment lost 2 bases and the J segment 7 bases; nucleotides outside the gene matches: 6. Germline values: CDR1 MNHEY, CDR2 SVGAGI. The CDR3 runs 16 residues. The CDR3 DNA reads as TGTGCCAGCAGTTACGGGGGGACAGGGGGTCTTGAAAAACTGTTTTTT. Translated, it gives CASSYGGTGGLEKLFF.

The V and J genes are TRBV19 and TRBJ2-3; 8 nucleotides agree with TRBD2. The CDR3 extends over 15 amino acids. V dropped 4 bases and J dropped 2; count of bases not matched to a gene: 5. Germline CDR1 is LNHDA and CDR2 is SQIVND (reference sequence). The CDR3 nucleotides read TGTGCCAGTAGTACCGGCGGGGGGTTCACAGATACGCAGTATTTT. Its translation: CASSTGGGFTDTQYF. Looking up the rest from reference TRBV19 and TRBJ2-3 gives the full variable domain: DGGITQSPKYLFRKEGQNVTLSCEQNLNHDAMYWYRQDPGQGLRLIYYSQIVNDFQKGDIAEGYSVSREKKESFPLTVTSAQKNPTAFYLCASSTGGGFTDTQYFGPGTRLTVL.

The chain couples TRBV7-3 to TRBJ1-1; D not resolved. CDR1 is SGHTA and CDR2 is FQGTGA in the germline V gene. The V end lost 4 bases, the J end lost 3 bases, and 9 bases lay between the germline ends. This CDR3 has 13 residues. CDR3 amino acids: CASSSQRDTEAFF. CDR3 nucleotide sequence: TGTGCCAGCAGCTCCCAGAGGGACACTGAAGCTTTCTTT. Full variable domain (outside the CDR3, taken from reference TRBV7-3 and TRBJ1-1): GAGVSQTPSNKVTEKGKYVELRCDPISGHTALYWYRQSLGQGPEFLIYFQGTGAADDSGLPNDRFFAVRPEGSVSTLKIQRTERGDSAVYLCASSSQRDTEAFFGQGTRLTVV.